This T cell receptor (beta chain) was recorded in a study of T cell responses to AZD1222 COVID-19 vaccine. Assay: immunoSEQ multiplex PCR; the TCRdb copy retains only in-frame clones and omits some. The sample lists 130,000 or so clones, about 88% occurring once. The receptor was derived from an adult who received the AZD1222 COVID-19 vaccine. Sequenced material: peripheral blood, taken 28 days after the second AZD1222 dose.

CDR3 DNA sequence: TGTGCCAGCAGCCAAGGGGAGGGGCGGAGGGGTGGCTACACCTTC. It codes for CASSQGEGRRGGYTF. This chain uses TRBV3-1 (or the pseudogene TRBV3-2) with TRBJ1-2; a possible D gene is TRBD1 (5 bases). The CDR3 spans 15 residues. Per germline, CDR1 LGHDT and CDR2 YNNKEL (reference sequence). Trimming cost V 1 base and J 7 bases, with 16 bases left between them.